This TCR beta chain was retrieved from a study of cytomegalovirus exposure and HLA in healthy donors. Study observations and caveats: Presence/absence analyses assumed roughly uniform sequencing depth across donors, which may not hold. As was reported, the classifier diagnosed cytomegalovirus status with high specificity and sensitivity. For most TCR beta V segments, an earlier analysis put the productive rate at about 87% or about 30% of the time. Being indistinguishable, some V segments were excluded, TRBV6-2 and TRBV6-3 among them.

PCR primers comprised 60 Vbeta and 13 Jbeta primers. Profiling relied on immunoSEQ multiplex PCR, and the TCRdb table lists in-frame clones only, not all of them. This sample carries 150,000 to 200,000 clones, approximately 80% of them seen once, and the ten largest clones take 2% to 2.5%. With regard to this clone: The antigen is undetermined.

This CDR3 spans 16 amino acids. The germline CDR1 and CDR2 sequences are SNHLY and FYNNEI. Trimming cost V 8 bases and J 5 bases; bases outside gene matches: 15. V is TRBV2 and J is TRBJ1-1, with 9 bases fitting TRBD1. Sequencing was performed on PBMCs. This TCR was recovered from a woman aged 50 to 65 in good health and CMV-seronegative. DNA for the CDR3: TGTGCCAGCTCCCCCTCCCCGGGACAGGGAAGTACTGAAGCTTTCTTT. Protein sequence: CASSPSPGQGSTEAFF.